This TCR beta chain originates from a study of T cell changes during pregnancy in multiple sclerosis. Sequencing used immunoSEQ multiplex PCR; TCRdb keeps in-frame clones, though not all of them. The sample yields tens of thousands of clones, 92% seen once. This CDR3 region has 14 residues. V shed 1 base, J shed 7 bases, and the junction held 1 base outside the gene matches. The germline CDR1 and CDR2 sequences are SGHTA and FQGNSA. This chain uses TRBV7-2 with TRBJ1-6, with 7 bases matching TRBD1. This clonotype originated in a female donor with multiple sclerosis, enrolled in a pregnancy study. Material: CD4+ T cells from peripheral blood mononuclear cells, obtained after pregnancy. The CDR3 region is CASSLGRGNSPLHF. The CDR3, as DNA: TGTGCCAGCAGCTTAGGCAGGGGGAATTCACCCCTCCACTTT.